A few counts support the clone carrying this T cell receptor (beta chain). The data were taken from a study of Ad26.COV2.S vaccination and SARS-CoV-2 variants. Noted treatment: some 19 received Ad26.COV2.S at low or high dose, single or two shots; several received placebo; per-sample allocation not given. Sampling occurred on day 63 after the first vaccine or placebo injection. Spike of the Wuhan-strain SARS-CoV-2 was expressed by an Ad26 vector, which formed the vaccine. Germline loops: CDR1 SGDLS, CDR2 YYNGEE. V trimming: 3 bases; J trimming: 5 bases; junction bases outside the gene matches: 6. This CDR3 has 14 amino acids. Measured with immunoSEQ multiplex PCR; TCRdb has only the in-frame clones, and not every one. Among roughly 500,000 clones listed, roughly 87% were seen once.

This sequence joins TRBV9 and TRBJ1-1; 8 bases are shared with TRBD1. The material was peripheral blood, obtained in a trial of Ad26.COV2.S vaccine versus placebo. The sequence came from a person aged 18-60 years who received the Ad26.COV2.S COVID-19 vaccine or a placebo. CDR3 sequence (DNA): TGTGCCAGCAGCGCAACAGGGGGAAGTACTGAAGCTTTCTTT. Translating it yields CASSATGGSTEAFF.